This is a list of T cell receptor beta chains from one sample in a study of T cells in Graves' hyperthyroidism and ophthalmopathy. Each CDR3 protein gets one entry after TCRdb re-called the multiplex PCR reads with MiXCR. The sample lists about 400,000 distinct CDR3 sequences; 14% to 15% were seen once. The sequenced sample was blood. These receptor sequences come from a woman between 25 and 40 years old with Graves' hyperthyroidism. Each CDR3 is given with its conserved first and last residue. A D gene is named only where the DNA matches it firmly. The size field is filled for only some rows; it gives once, few, many or a size class.

TRBD2	TRBV28	many	TRBJ2-7	TGTGCCAGCAGGAGTAGGGCTAGCGGCTACGAGCAGTACTTC	CASRSRASGYEQYF
TRBD2	TRBV20-1	many	TRBJ2-5	TGCAGTGCTAGAGATCGGCTTCGGGGGACTAGCGGGAGTGTAGAGACCCAGTACTTC	CSARDRLRGTSGSVETQYF
TRBD2	TRBV10-3	many	TRBJ2-7	TGTGCCATCTCTGGACTAGCGGACTACGAGCAGTACTTC	CAISGLADYEQYF
TRBD1	TRBV19	-	TRBJ2-5	TGTGCCAGTGGAAAAGTGACAGGGGGCGCAGAGACCCAGTACTTC	CASGKVTGGAETQYF
-	TRBV9	once	TRBJ1-2	TGTGCCAGCAGCGTAGAAGTCCGGGCCCCGGGACGAGGCTACACCTTC	CASSVEVRAPGRGYTF
-	TRBV15	-	TRBJ1-2	TGTGCCACCAGCGGCCCCCCCTATGGCTACACCTTC	CATSGPPYGYTF
TRBD1	TRBV24-1	once	TRBJ2-7	TGTGCCACCAGCCCGGGACAGGACTCCTACGAGCAGTACTTC	CATSPGQDSYEQYF
-	TRBV24-1	-	TRBJ2-5	TGTGCCACCAGTGATTCTTGGGCTCGGGAGACCCAGTACTTC	CATSDSWARETQYF
TRBD2	TRBV20-1	many	TRBJ2-7	TGCAGTGCTAGACGAAGTGGGGACTACTTCTACGAGCAGTACTTC	CSARRSGDYFYEQYF
-	TRBV7-2	-	TRBJ2-2	TGTGCCAGCAGCTCACGGCCCTCCCCGAACACCGGGGAGCTGTTTTTT	CASSSRPSPNTGELFF
-	TRBV2	many	TRBJ1-1	TGTGCCAGCAGGGGAACAGAAGTCGGAGCTTTCTTT	CASRGTEVGAFF
-	TRBV7-8	few	TRBJ2-7	TGTGCCAGCAGCTTATACGGCCCCACCTACGAGCAGTACTTC	CASSLYGPTYEQYF
TRBD1	TRBV3-1	many	TRBJ2-2	TGTGCCAGCAGTCTGACAGGGGGCACCGGGGAGCTGTTTTTT	CASSLTGGTGELFF
-	TRBV28	many	TRBJ1-5	TGTGCCAGCAGTTTTTGGAATCAGCCCCAGCATTTT	CASSFWNQPQHF
-	TRBV27	few	TRBJ1-2	TGTGCCAGCAGTTTATCAGGGTATAGACATGGCTACACCTTC	CASSLSGYRHGYTF
-	TRBV3-1	-	TRBJ1-4	TGTGCCAGCAGCCATACCGGGACCCACAAAACTAATGAAAAACTGTTTTTT	CASSHTGTHKTNEKLFF
TRBD1	TRBV27	many	TRBJ1-6	TGTGCCAGCAGTCCCTGGACAGGGGGAGAAAGTGCACCCCTCCACTTT	CASSPWTGGESAPLHF
-	TRBV12-3/TRBV12-4	many	TRBJ2-5	TGTGCCAGCAGTTTTCAGCAGACCCAGTACTTC	CASSFQQTQYF
-	TRBV6-6	few	TRBJ2-2	TGTGCCAGCAGTTACTCGAAGGGACAACTCACCGGGGAGCTGTTTTTT	CASSYSKGQLTGELFF
TRBD2	TRBV14	-	TRBJ2-1	TGTGCCAGCAGCCAAGCCACCGGGACTATATACAATGAGCAGTTCTTC	CASSQATGTIYNEQFF
-	TRBV20-1	many	TRBJ2-3	TGCAGTGCTGGCCCATGGACTTCCATTACAGATACGCAGTATTTT	CSAGPWTSITDTQYF
-	TRBV6-2/TRBV6-3	many	TRBJ2-5	TGTGCCAGCAGCCTGACGGCTGGATGGGAGACCCAGTACTTC	CASSLTAGWETQYF
TRBD1	TRBV4-1	many	TRBJ1-5	TGCGCCAGCAGCCAAGAAGGGGGCCTCAATCAGCCCCAGCATTTT	CASSQEGGLNQPQHF
-	TRBV7-9	-	TRBJ2-6	TGTGCCAGCAGTTCAGCAGGGGGGGGGGCCAACGTCCTGACTTTC	CASSSAGGGANVLTF
-	TRBV7-9	-	TRBJ1-1	TGTGCCAGCAGCAACGAAGCCCAAAGGGGTGAAGCTTTCTTT	CASSNEAQRGEAFF
-	TRBV7-9	-	TRBJ2-1	TGTGCCAGCAGCCCGATAAACAATGAGCAGTTCTTC	CASSPINNEQFF
-	TRBV6-2/TRBV6-3	many	TRBJ1-2	TGTGCCAGCAGTTACTCGGAATCATTTAACTATGGCTACACCTTC	CASSYSESFNYGYTF
-	TRBV20-1	many	TRBJ2-7	TGCAGTGCTAGATTTTCCGGGACACCATCCTACGAGCAGTACTTC	CSARFSGTPSYEQYF
TRBD1	TRBV5-1	many	TRBJ1-5	TGCGCCAGCAGCCTAGACGGACAGGGGAATCAGCCCCAGCATTTT	CASSLDGQGNQPQHF
TRBD2	TRBV5-1	few	TRBJ2-1	TGCGCCAGCAGAGGAGGGGAACTAGCGGAGTTTAGCTCCTACAATGAGCAGTTCTTC	CASRGGELAEFSSYNEQFF
-	TRBV5-4	many	TRBJ1-2	TGTGCCAGCAGCTTGTCCGGAGGAAACTTTAACTATGGCTACACCTTC	CASSLSGGNFNYGYTF
TRBD2	TRBV2	-	TRBJ2-1	TGTGCCAGCCGATCGCGGGGGAACATCTACAATGAGCAGTTCTTC	CASRSRGNIYNEQFF
-	TRBV15	-	TRBJ1-2	TGTGCCACCAGCAGACCGGACGGTTACTATGGCTACACCTTC	CATSRPDGYYGYTF
TRBD2	TRBV20-1	-	TRBJ2-7	TGCAGTGCTAGAAAGATTAGCGGGAGCAGGTACGAGCAGTACTTC	CSARKISGSRYEQYF
-	TRBV25-1	-	TRBJ2-7	TGTGCCAGCAGTGAATTTCGGAATCGGTTAGGTGAGCAGTACTTC	CASSEFRNRLGEQYF
-	TRBV7-8	few	TRBJ1-2	TGTGCCAGCAGCTTAGAATCTGGGACGGGCAACTATGGCTACACCTTC	CASSLESGTGNYGYTF
-	TRBV18	many	TRBJ2-6	TGTGCCAGCTCACCACCGGCAGGCTCCTCTGGGGCCAACGTCCTGACTTTC	CASSPPAGSSGANVLTF
-	TRBV29-1	few	TRBJ2-7	TGCAGCGTTGAAGATCTAGAGGGACTGGAGCAGTACTTC	CSVEDLEGLEQYF
-	TRBV6-1	many	TRBJ2-7	TGTGCCAGCAGTTCGCTCTCACAGGGTTTCTACGAGCAGTACTTC	CASSSLSQGFYEQYF
TRBD2	TRBV7-9	-	TRBJ2-1	TGTGCCAGCAGCTTAGCGCTAGCGGAGGGAAATGAGCAGTTCTTC	CASSLALAEGNEQFF
TRBD2	TRBV3-1	many	TRBJ2-1	TGTGCCAGCAGCCACGTTAGCGGGACCCGGAATGAGCAGTTCTTC	CASSHVSGTRNEQFF
-	TRBV10-3	-	TRBJ2-1	TGTGCCATCAGCCCTAATTACAATGAGCAGTTCTTC	CAISPNYNEQFF
-	TRBV6-1	few	TRBJ1-2	TGTGCCAGCAGTGAATCCGTGGGAAGAGGCTACACCTTC	CASSESVGRGYTF
-	TRBV27	few	TRBJ1-5	TGTGCCAGCAGTAAAGTGGGGACTAAGCCCCAGCATTTT	CASSKVGTKPQHF
-	TRBV20-1	many	TRBJ2-7	TGCAGTGCAACCCCGCAGGTCAATAAGCAGTACTTC	CSATPQVNKQYF
TRBD2	TRBV27	many	TRBJ2-7	TGTGCCAGCAGTCCCCTCGGTAGCGGGAGAGTCGAGCAGTACTTC	CASSPLGSGRVEQYF
-	TRBV9	-	TRBJ2-7	TGTGCCAGCAGCGTAGATTGGGAGCAGTACTTC	CASSVDWEQYF
-	TRBV6-1	few	TRBJ1-3	TGTGCCAGCAGTGAGGCTTTCTCTGGAAACACCATATATTTT	CASSEAFSGNTIYF
-	TRBV5-5	-	TRBJ1-1	TGTGCCAGCAGCCTGTGGGGGGCGTTGGACACTGAAGCTTTCTTT	CASSLWGALDTEAFF
-	TRBV6-1	many	TRBJ1-2	TGTGCCAGCAGGCGGTCGGACGGAGATGGCTACACCTTC	CASRRSDGDGYTF
TRBD2	TRBV7-9	-	TRBJ2-5	TGTGCCAGCACGACTAGCGGCCAAGAGACCCAGTACTTC	CASTTSGQETQYF
TRBD2	TRBV30	-	TRBJ2-2	TGTGCCTGGATCGGGGCAGGGACTATACACGGGGAGCTGTTTTTT	CAWIGAGTIHGELFF
-	TRBV24-1	-	TRBJ2-2	TGTGCCACCAGTGAAAGGGGACTCCCCGGAACCGGGGAGCTGTTTTTT	CATSERGLPGTGELFF
TRBD2	TRBV9	many	TRBJ2-7	TGTGCCAGCAGCCCCATGACTAGCGGATACGAGCAGTACTTC	CASSPMTSGYEQYF
-	TRBV4-1	few	TRBJ2-1	TGCGCCAGCAGCCAGAGTCGGGGATCGACCGTTGAGCAGTTCTTC	CASSQSRGSTVEQFF
TRBD2	TRBV7-2	many	TRBJ2-1	TGTGCCAGCAGCTTGATAGCGGGAGAGGTCAATGAGCAGTTCTTC	CASSLIAGEVNEQFF
-	TRBV4-2	few	TRBJ2-1	TGTGCCAGCAGCCAAGTGGCGGGAAGCTACAATGAGCAGTTCTTC	CASSQVAGSYNEQFF
-	TRBV5-1	many	TRBJ2-1	TGCGCCAGCAGCTCAACTCCGGGAGATGAGCAGTTCTTC	CASSSTPGDEQFF
-	TRBV7-9	few	TRBJ2-3	TGTGCCAGCAGCTTAATTCTTAGCACAGATACGCAGTATTTT	CASSLILSTDTQYF
TRBD1	TRBV24-1	-	TRBJ2-2	TGTGCCACCAGGGCCGGGACAGGGAACACCGGGGAGCTGTTTTTT	CATRAGTGNTGELFF